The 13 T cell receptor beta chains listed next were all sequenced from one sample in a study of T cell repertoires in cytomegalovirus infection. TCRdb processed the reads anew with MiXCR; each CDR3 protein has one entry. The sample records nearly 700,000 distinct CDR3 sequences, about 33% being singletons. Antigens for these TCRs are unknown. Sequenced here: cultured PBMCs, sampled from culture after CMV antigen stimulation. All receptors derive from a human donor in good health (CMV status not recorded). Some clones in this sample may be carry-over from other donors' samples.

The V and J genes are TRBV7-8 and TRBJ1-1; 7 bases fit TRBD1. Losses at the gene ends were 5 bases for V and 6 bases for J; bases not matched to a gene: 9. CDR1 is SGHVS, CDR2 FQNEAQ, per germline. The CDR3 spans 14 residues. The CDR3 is CASSVDREYPEAFF. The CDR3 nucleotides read TGTGCCAGCAGCGTCGACAGGGAGTACCCTGAAGCTTTCTTT.

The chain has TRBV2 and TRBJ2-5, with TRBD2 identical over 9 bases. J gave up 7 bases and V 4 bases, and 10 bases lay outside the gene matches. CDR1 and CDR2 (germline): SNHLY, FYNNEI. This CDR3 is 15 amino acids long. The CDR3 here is CASSVTSGAVVTQYF. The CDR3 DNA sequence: TGTGCCAGCAGTGTGACTAGCGGCGCCGTGGTGACCCAGTACTTC.

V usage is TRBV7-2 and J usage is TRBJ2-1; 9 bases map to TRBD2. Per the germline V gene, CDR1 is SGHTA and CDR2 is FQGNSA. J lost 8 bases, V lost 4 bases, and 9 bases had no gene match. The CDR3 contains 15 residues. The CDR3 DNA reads TGTGCCAGCAGCTCGCGGCTAGCGGGGTACGATGAGCAGTTCTTC. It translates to CASSSRLAGYDEQFF. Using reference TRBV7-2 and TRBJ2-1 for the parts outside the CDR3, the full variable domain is GAGVSQSPSNKVTEKGKDVELRCDPISGHTALYWYRQSLGQGLEFLIYFQGNSAPDKSGLPSDRFSAERTGGSVSTLTIQRTQQEDSAVYLCASSSRLAGYDEQFFGPGTRLTVL.

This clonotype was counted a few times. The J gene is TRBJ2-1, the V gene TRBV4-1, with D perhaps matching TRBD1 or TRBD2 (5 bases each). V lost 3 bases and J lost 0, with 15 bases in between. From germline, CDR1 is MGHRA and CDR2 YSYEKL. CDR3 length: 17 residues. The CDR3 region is CASSQLLGPSSYNEQFF. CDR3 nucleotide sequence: TGCGCCAGCAGCCAGCTATTGGGACCCAGCTCCTACAATGAGCAGTTCTTC.

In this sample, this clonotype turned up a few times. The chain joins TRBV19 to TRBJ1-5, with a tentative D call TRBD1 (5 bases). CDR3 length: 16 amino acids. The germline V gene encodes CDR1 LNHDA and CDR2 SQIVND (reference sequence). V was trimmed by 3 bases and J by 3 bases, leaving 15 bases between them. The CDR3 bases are TGTGCCAGTAGTATTGACCCGGGACCGAACAATCAGCCCCAGCATTTT. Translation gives CASSIDPGPNNQPQHF.

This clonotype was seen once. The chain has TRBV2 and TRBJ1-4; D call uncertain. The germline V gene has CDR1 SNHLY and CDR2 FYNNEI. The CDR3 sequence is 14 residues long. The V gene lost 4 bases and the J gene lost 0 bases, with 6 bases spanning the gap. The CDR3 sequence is CASSVGPTNEKLFF. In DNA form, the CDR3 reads TGTGCCAGCAGTGTCGGTCCAACTAATGAAAAACTGTTTTTT. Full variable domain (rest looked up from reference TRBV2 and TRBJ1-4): EPEVTQTPSHQVTQMGQEVILRCVPISNHLYFYWYRQILGQKVEFLVSFYNNEISEKSEIFDDQFSVERPDGSNFTLKIRSTKLEDSAMYFCASSVGPTNEKLFFGSGTQLSVL.

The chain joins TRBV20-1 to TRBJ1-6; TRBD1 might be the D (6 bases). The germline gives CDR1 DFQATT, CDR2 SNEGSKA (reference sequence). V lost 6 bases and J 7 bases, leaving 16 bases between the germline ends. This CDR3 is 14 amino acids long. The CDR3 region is CSARGGPPNSPLHF. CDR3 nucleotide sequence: TGCAGTGCCCGTGGGGGGCCCCCCAATTCACCCCTCCACTTT.

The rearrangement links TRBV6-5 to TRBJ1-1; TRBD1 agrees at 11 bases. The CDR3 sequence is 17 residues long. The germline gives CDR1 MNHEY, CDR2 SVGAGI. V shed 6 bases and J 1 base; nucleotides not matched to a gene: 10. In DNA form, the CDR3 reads TGTGCCAGCAGAAAGGACGCGGGACAGGGGGGGAACACTGAAGCTTTCTTT. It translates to CASRKDAGQGGNTEAFF.

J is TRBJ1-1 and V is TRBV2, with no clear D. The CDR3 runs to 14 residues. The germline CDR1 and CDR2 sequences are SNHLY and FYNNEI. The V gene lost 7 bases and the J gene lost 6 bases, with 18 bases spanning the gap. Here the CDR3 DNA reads TGTGCCAGCACGAGCGGACCCGGAGTCGCTGAAGCTTTCTTT. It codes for CASTSGPGVAEAFF.

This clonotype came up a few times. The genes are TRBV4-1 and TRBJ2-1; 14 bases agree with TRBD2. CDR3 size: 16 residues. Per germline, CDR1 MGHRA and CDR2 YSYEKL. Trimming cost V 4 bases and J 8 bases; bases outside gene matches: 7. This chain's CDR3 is CASSPRGTSGSDEQFF. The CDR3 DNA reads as TGCGCCAGCAGCCCACGGGGGACTAGCGGGAGCGATGAGCAGTTCTTC.

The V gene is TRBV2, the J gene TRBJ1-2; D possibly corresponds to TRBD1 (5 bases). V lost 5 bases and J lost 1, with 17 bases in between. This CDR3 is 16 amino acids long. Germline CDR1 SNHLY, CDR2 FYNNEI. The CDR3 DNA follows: TGTGCCAGCAGTCAGTGGACACAGGTTAATAACTATGGCTACACCTTC. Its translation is CASSQWTQVNNYGYTF. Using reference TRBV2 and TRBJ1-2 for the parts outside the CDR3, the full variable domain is EPEVTQTPSHQVTQMGQEVILRCVPISNHLYFYWYRQILGQKVEFLVSFYNNEISEKSEIFDDQFSVERPDGSNFTLKIRSTKLEDSAMYFCASSQWTQVNNYGYTFGSGTRLTVV.

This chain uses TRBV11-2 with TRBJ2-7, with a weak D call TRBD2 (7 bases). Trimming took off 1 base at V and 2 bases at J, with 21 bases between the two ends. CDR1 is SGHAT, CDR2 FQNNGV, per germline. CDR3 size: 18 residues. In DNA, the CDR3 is TGTGCCAGCAGCTTAGGATCCTGGGGGGGGCATCTTACCTACGAGCAGTACTTC. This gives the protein CASSLGSWGGHLTYEQYF.

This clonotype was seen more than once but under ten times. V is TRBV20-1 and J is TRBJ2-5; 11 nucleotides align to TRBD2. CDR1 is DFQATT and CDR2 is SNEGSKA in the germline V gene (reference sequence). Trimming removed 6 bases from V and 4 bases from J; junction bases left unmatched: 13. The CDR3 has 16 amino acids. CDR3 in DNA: TGCAGTGCGAGCACTAGCGGGAGAGGTATGGGAGAGACCCAGTACTTC. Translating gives CSASTSGRGMGETQYF.